This TCR beta chain was found in a study of T cells in Graves' hyperthyroidism and ophthalmopathy. Researchers amplified the TCR beta CDR3 regions from RNA transcripts. First-round RT-PCR with HTBI primers amplified the TCR CDR3 region. TCRdb reprocessed the multiplex PCR reads via MiXCR and lists one record per CDR3 protein. The sample lists 300,000 to 450,000 distinct CDR3 sequences, around 18% occurring once. This clonotype occurred many times. Its antigen is not known. Overall study findings and caveats: Most expanded thyroid clonotypes above 0.001 recurred in blood.

Germline V gene lookup returns CDR1 SGHAT and CDR2 FQNNGV. The CDR3 is made up of 13 amino acids. V was shortened by 1 base and J by 10 bases, with 14 bases between the two germline ends. Reasons for excluding patients were uncontrolled infection, other autoimmune disease, pregnancy or lactation. Source material for PBMCs was more than 7.5 ml fresh peripheral blood. The origin of this receptor is a woman between 35 and 50 years old with Graves' ophthalmopathy. The chain is built from TRBV11-2 and TRBJ2-7, with D hard to call. Specimen: blood. The DNA of the CDR3 is TGTGCCAGCAGCTTAGGAATGAGGCACTCTCAGTACTTC. It is translated as CASSLGMRHSQYF.